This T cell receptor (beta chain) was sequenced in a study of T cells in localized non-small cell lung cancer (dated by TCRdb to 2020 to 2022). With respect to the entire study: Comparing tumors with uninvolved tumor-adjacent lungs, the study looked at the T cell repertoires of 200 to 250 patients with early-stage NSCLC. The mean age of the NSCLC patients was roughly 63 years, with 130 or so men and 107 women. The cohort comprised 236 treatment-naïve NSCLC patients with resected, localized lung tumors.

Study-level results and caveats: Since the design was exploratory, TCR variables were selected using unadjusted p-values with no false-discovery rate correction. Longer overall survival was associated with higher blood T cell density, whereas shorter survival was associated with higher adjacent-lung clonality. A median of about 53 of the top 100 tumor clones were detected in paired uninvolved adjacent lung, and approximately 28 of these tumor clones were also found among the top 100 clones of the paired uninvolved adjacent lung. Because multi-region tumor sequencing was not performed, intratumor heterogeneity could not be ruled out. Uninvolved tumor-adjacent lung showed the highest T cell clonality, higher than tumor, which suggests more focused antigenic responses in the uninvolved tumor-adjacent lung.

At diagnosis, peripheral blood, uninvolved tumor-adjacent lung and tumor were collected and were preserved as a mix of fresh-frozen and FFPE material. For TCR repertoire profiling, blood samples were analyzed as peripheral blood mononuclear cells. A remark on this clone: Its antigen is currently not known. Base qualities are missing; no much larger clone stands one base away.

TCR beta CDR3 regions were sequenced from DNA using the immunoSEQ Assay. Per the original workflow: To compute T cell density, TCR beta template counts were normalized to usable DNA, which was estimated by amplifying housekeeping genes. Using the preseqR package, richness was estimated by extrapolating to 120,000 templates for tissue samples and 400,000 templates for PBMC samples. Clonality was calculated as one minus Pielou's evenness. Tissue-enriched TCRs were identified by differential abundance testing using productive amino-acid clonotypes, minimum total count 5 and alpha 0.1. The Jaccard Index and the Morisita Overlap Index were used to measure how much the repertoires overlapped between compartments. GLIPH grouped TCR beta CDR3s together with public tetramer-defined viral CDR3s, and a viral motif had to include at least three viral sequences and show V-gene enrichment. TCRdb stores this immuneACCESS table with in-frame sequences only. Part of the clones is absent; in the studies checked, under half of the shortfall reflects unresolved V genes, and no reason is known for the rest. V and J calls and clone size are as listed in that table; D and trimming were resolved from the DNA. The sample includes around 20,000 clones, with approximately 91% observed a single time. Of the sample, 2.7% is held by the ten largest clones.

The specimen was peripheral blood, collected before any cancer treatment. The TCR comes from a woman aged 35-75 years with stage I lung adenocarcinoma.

Here is the DNA: TGTGCCAGCAGTGAATTTGCGCCCACAGATACGCAGTATTTT. Its protein product is CASSEFAPTDTQYF. The chain couples TRBV2 to TRBJ2-3; no D gene can be assigned with confidence. V and J are truncated by 2 bases and 2 bases respectively, leaving an intervening sequence of 8 bases. The CDR3 has 14 amino acids, counting the end cysteine and phenylalanine. CDR3 DNA is the only sequence kept; it has 42 bases, read in frame from the first base. From the germline V gene, CDR1 is SNHLY and CDR2 is FYNNEI.